These 30 T cell receptor beta chains originate from one sample sequenced in a study of T cells after yellow fever vaccination. TCRdb analysed the 5' RACE reads with MiXCR anew, one entry per CDR3 protein. Of about 220,000 distinct CDR3 sequences listed, approximately 3.2% were seen once; the top ten hold about 3%. The starting material was CD4+ T cells sorted from PBMCs, obtained 10 days after the yellow fever booster vaccination. These receptors were taken from a young man who received the YFV17D yellow fever vaccine.

This clonotype was counted at least ten times. DNA for the CDR3: TGCGCCAGCAGCCAAGAAGGGGGGCGGTGGGAGCAGTACGTC. Protein product: CASSQEGGRWEQYV. The genes are TRBV4-3 and TRBJ2-7, with D perhaps TRBD1 or TRBD2 (6 bases each). The germline V gene has CDR1 LGHNA and CDR2 YSLEER. V lost 0 bases and J 7 bases, leaving 13 bases between the germline ends. The CDR3 loop spans 14 amino acids.

The chain has TRBV7-9 and TRBJ1-5, with D hard to call. This CDR3 contains 13 residues. Germline values: CDR1 SEHNR, CDR2 FQNEAQ (reference sequence). V lost 2 bases and J 8 bases, leaving 10 bases between the germline ends. The CDR3 sequence: CASSLLGGKPQHF. Here the CDR3 DNA reads TGTGCCAGCAGCTTACTCGGAGGAAAGCCCCAGCATTTT. Filled out from reference TRBV7-9 and TRBJ1-5, the complete variable domain reads DTGVSQNPRHKITKRGQNVTFRCDPISEHNRLYWYRQTLGQGPEFLTYFQNEAQLEKSRLLSDRFSAERPKGSFSTLEIQRTEQGDSAMYLCASSLLGGKPQHFGDGTRLSIL.

This clonotype was observed a few times. This chain joins TRBV14 and TRBJ2-5; D not certain. CDR1 is SGHDN and CDR2 is FVKESK in the germline V gene. This CDR3 contains 14 residues. Trimming took 3 bases from V and 4 from J, leaving 12 bases between them. The chain's CDR3 is CASSQRGLRETQYF. The CDR3 region has the DNA TGTGCCAGCAGCCAGCGAGGTCTTAGAGAGACCCAGTACTTC.

This clonotype showed up many times. This rearrangement joins TRBV4-2 to TRBJ2-2; 8 bases match TRBD1. In germline, CDR1 is LGHNA, CDR2 YNFKEQ. The CDR3 is made up of 17 amino acids. The V segment lost 0 bases and the J segment 6 bases; nucleotides outside the gene matches: 9. CDR3: CASSQESQGASSGELFF. For the CDR3, the DNA is TGTGCCAGCAGCCAAGAATCGCAGGGGGCTTCTTCCGGGGAGCTGTTTTTT.

This clonotype has at least ten counts. The chain carries TRBV12-3 or TRBV12-4 and TRBJ2-7; D is ambiguous. Trimming shortened V by 1 base and J by 3 bases, and 7 bases separated the two germline ends. This CDR3 region has 13 residues. The CDR3 protein is CASSLDLGYEQYV. In DNA, the CDR3 is TGTGCCAGCAGTTTAGACTTAGGCTACGAGCAGTACGTC.

This clonotype showed up many times. This chain links TRBV6-2 or TRBV6-3 with TRBJ2-7; 7 nucleotides agree with TRBD1. Looked up from germline, CDR1 is MNHEY and CDR2 is SVGEGT. CDR3 length: 16 residues. V shed 4 bases and J 0 bases; nucleotides not matched to a gene: 9. The CDR3 reads CASSFPLGDSSYEQYF. CDR3 DNA sequence: TGTGCCAGCAGTTTTCCTCTGGGGGACAGCTCCTACGAGCAGTACTTC.

The rearrangement joins TRBV3-1 to TRBJ2-3; TRBD2 matches at 8 bases. The trim removed 0 bases at V and 1 base at J, leaving 9 bases unmatched. This CDR3 is 18 amino acids long. In germline, CDR1 is LGHDT, CDR2 YNNKEL (reference sequence). The CDR3 here is CASSQDTGRGARTDTQYF. The CDR3 nucleotides are TGTGCCAGCAGCCAAGATACGGGGCGGGGGGCCCGCACAGATACGCAGTATTTT.

This clonotype has more than one count but fewer than ten. This chain joins TRBV5-1 and TRBJ1-6, with D possibly TRBD1 on 5 matching bases. Per germline, CDR1 SGHRS and CDR2 YFSETQ. The CDR3 is 17 amino acids. V dropped 4 bases and J dropped 8 bases, with 22 bases sitting between them. CDR3 in amino acids: CASSGDQGSGRDSPLHF. The CDR3 DNA reads TGCGCCAGCAGCGGGGACCAGGGATCGGGGCGGGATTCACCCCTCCACTTT.

This clonotype was seen many times. The chain has TRBV24-1 and TRBJ2-1; a possible D gene is TRBD2 (5 bases). With 5 bases removed from V and 7 bases from J, the gap between germline ends came to 17 bases. The V gene's germline CDR1 is KGHDR and CDR2 SFDVKD. CDR3 length equals 15 residues. CDR3 amino acids: CATSGVSANINEQFF. The CDR3 nucleotides read TGTGCCACCAGTGGCGTTAGCGCCAATATAAATGAGCAGTTCTTC.

At least ten counts were recorded for this clonotype. The chain recombines TRBV20-1 with TRBJ2-7; weak D call: TRBD1 (5 bases). Trimming cost V 6 bases and J 7 bases, with 19 bases left between them. Germline assignment: CDR1 DFQATT and CDR2 SNEGSKA (reference sequence). CDR3 size: 13 residues. The CDR3 nucleotides are TGCAGTGCCACGTTGGGCAGGGATGTTGAGCAGTACTTC. It specifies CSATLGRDVEQYF.

CDR3 nucleotides: TGTGCCAGCAGCTTGCGGTTTGACAGGGGACAAGGCTACACCTTC. It encodes CASSLRFDRGQGYTF. The chain carries TRBV7-8 and TRBJ1-2, with 8 bases fitting TRBD1. With 3 bases clipped from V and 8 bases from J, the junction kept 11 bases outside the gene matches. Looked up from germline, CDR1 is SGHVS and CDR2 is FQNEAQ. The CDR3 loop spans 15 amino acids.

This clonotype was recorded at least ten times. CDR3 amino acids: CSARVGVDTQYF. CDR3 nucleotide sequence: TGCAGTGCTAGAGTGGGGGTTGATACGCAGTATTTT. This rearrangement joins TRBV20-1 to TRBJ2-3; either TRBD1 or TRBD2 may supply D (5 bases each). The CDR3 has 12 residues. The V end was cut by 1 base, the J end by 6 bases, with 8 bases between. CDR1 and CDR2 (germline): DFQATT, SNEGSKA (reference sequence).

At least ten counts were recorded for this clonotype. The junction shows a germline mismatch at one end, possibly a read error. The rearrangement links TRBV7-7 to TRBJ2-5; 8 bases map to TRBD1. The length of the CDR3 is 15 residues. Germline V gene data show CDR1 as SSHAT and CDR2 as FNYEAQ (reference sequence). The chain's CDR3 is CASSSGQGTQETQYF. The CDR3 region has the DNA TGTGCTAGCAGCTCCGGACAGGGAACCCAAGAGACCCAGTACTTC.

At least ten counts were recorded for this clonotype. The rearrangement joins TRBV5-1 to TRBJ2-2, with no clear D. CDR1 SGHRS and CDR2 YFSETQ come from the germline V gene. V was clipped by 3 bases and J by 6 bases, with 9 bases between them. The CDR3 is 13 amino acids. Written as DNA, the CDR3 is TGCGCCAGCAGCTGGAGTTGGTCCGGGGAGCTGTTTTTT. Translation: CASSWSWSGELFF.

This clonotype came up many times. The chain joins TRBV29-1 to TRBJ1-4, with D perhaps TRBD1 (5 bases). Germline CDR1 is SQVTM and CDR2 is ANQGSEA. The CDR3 has 13 residues. Between the trimmed V and J ends, which lost 3 bases and 5 bases, there was a span of 10 bases. In DNA, the CDR3 is TGCAGCGTTGAGGGGCTTTCAAATGAAAAACTGTTTTTT. Translated: CSVEGLSNEKLFF.

A few counts support this clonotype. The chain links TRBV12-3 or TRBV12-4 to TRBJ2-3; D gene ambiguous. The CDR3 is 15 residues long. V was clipped by 2 bases and J by 3 bases, with 12 bases between them. CDR3 protein: CASSLSAGGTDTQYF. For the CDR3, the DNA is TGTGCCAGCAGTTTATCGGCAGGCGGTACAGATACGCAGTATTTT.

This clonotype was seen ten or more times. The chain is built from TRBV5-1 and TRBJ2-1; TRBD2 might be the D (5 bases). Between the trimmed V and J ends, which lost 2 bases and 9 bases, there was a span of 9 bases. The CDR3 is 12 residues long. Germline CDR1 is SGHRS and CDR2 is YFSETQ. As DNA, the CDR3 is TGCGCCAGCAGCTTACTAGACTCTGAGCAGTTCTTC. Translating gives CASSLLDSEQFF. Full variable domain (missing parts from reference TRBV5-1 and TRBJ2-1): KAGVTQTPRYLIKTRGQQVTLSCSPISGHRSVSWYQQTPGQGLQFLFEYFSETQRNKGNFPGRFSGRQFSNSRSEMNVSTLELGDSALYLCASSLLDSEQFFGPGTRLTVL.

This clonotype was picked up many times. The V and J genes are TRBV12-3 or TRBV12-4 and TRBJ1-5; the D gene is possibly TRBD1 (6 bases). Trimming stripped 6 bases from V and 6 bases from J, with 18 bases between. The CDR3 runs to 15 residues. The CDR3 spells CASSPDGGFSQPQHF. The DNA of the CDR3 is TGTGCCAGCAGCCCCGACGGGGGCTTTAGTCAGCCCCAGCATTTT.

The sample holds a few counts of this clonotype. The CDR3 bases are TGTGCCAGCAGTTACGACTACAGGGGATCAACAGATACGCAGTATTTT. Protein sequence: CASSYDYRGSTDTQYF. The J gene is TRBJ2-3, the V gene TRBV6-2 or TRBV6-3, with 7 bases identical to TRBD1. J lost 3 bases, V lost 2 bases, and 8 bases had no gene match. CDR1 and CDR2 from the germline V gene are MNHEY and SVGEGT. This CDR3 is 16 amino acids long.

This clonotype was picked up many times. V and J are TRBV5-1 and TRBJ2-3; TRBD1 agrees at 7 bases. The ends lost 4 bases at V and 4 bases at J; junction bases unmatched: 6. This CDR3 is 14 amino acids long. CDR1 is SGHRS, CDR2 YFSETQ, per germline. CDR3 sequence reads: CASSGDRVPDTQYF. CDR3 nucleotide sequence: TGCGCCAGCAGCGGTGACAGGGTTCCAGATACGCAGTATTTT.

This clonotype was observed a few times. CDR3 sequence (DNA): TGTGCCAGCAGCCAAGGACTGTGGAATTCACCCCTCCACTTT. Encoded protein: CASSQGLWNSPLHF. The chain carries TRBV3-1 and TRBJ1-6; D not resolved. There are 14 residues in the CDR3. Trimming removed 1 base at V and 7 bases at J, with 8 bases between. Germline V lookup: CDR1 LGHDT, CDR2 YNNKEL (reference sequence).

V usage is TRBV7-9 and J usage is TRBJ1-6, with unresolved D. This CDR3 region has 13 residues. V dropped 0 bases and J dropped 7 bases, with 4 bases sitting between them. From germline, CDR1 is SEHNR and CDR2 FQNEAQ (reference sequence). CDR3 nucleotide sequence: TGTGCCAGCAGCTTAGCGGTGAATTCACCCCTCCACTTT. This gives the protein CASSLAVNSPLHF.

This clonotype occurred a few times. The gene calls are TRBV2 and TRBJ2-2; TRBD1 is a possible D gene (6 bases). V was pared by 6 bases and J by 6 bases, with 17 bases between. This CDR3 is built from 15 residues. From germline, CDR1 is SNHLY and CDR2 FYNNEI. The CDR3 nucleotides are TGTGCCAGCAGGAGAGAAACAGGGTCCCCCGGGGAGCTGTTTTTT. Translated, it gives CASRRETGSPGELFF.

This clonotype was detected ten times or more. The chain joins TRBV7-2 to TRBJ2-4, with TRBD2 identical over 8 bases. The CDR3 consists of 18 residues. V shed 2 bases, J shed 0 bases, and the junction held 9 bases outside the gene matches. Germline values: CDR1 SGHTA, CDR2 FQGNSA. The CDR3 DNA sequence: TGTGCCAGCAGCTTAATCGGCGGGGGGAATCTAGCCAAAAACATTCAGTACTTC. Translation gives CASSLIGGGNLAKNIQYF.

This clonotype occurred many times. The chain recombines TRBV7-8 with TRBJ1-6; no reliable D call. Germline CDR1 reads SGHVS; CDR2 reads FQNEAQ. This CDR3 is 13 amino acids long. V lost 2 bases and J 13 bases, leaving 12 bases between the germline ends. The CDR3 reads CASSLYVESPLHF. As DNA, the CDR3 is TGTGCCAGCAGCTTATATGTCGAGAGTCCCCTCCACTTT.

This clonotype was detected ten times or more. This rearrangement joins TRBV29-1 to TRBJ2-3; 7 bases map to TRBD2. After removal of 0 bases from V and 2 bases from J, the junction contained 8 bases not matched to a gene. Per the germline V gene, CDR1 is SQVTM and CDR2 is ANQGSEA. There are 16 residues in the CDR3. CDR3 DNA: TGCAGCGTTGAAGATCGTGTCGGGGGGAACACAGATACGCAGTATTTT. It codes for CSVEDRVGGNTDTQYF.

This clonotype was seen at least ten times. V is TRBV3-1 and J is TRBJ2-2, with 11 bases that match TRBD2. The CDR3 extends over 15 amino acids. Unmatched junction bases numbered 1, after V lost 1 base and J lost 6 bases. Germline V gene data show CDR1 as LGHDT and CDR2 as YNNKEL (reference sequence). CDR3 region: CASSQVAGGAGELFF. The CDR3, as DNA: TGTGCCAGCAGCCAAGTAGCGGGGGGGGCCGGGGAGCTGTTTTTT.

This clonotype was counted ten times or more. V is TRBV6-2 or TRBV6-3 and J is TRBJ1-1, with no clear D. Germline V gene sequence: CDR1 MNHEY, CDR2 SVGEGT. The CDR3 runs to 15 residues. The ends were cut back, 0 bases at V and 8 bases at J, with 16 bases in the middle. The CDR3 here is CASSYSGRVQKEAFF. CDR3 bases: TGTGCCAGCAGTTACTCGGGCCGAGTACAGAAAGAAGCTTTCTTT.

The table lists this clonotype with a few counts. The chain employs TRBV6-2 or TRBV6-3 and TRBJ2-5, with TRBD2 matching 9 bases. This CDR3 region has 16 residues. Losses at the gene ends were 2 bases for V and 1 base for J; bases not matched to a gene: 5. CDR1 is MNHEY, CDR2 SVGEGT, per germline. CDR3 amino acids: CASSYLWRGGQETQYF. Here the CDR3 DNA reads TGTGCCAGCAGTTACCTTTGGCGGGGGGGCCAAGAGACCCAGTACTTC.

This clonotype came up many times. The chain couples TRBV4-3 to TRBJ2-5; no definite D call. The CDR3 sequence is 15 residues long. The V gene lost 0 bases and the J gene lost 10 bases, with 18 bases spanning the gap. Germline V gives CDR1 LGHNA, CDR2 YSLEER. The CDR3 nucleotides read TGCGCCAGCAGCCAAGACGGGTCGAGATCCTCGGTCCAGTACTTC. Amino acids: CASSQDGSRSSVQYF.